This T cell receptor beta chain came from a study of molecular identifiers for immune sequencing clone quantification. Trimming removed 1 base from V and 5 bases from J, with 15 bases in between. This CDR3 contains 16 residues. The germline V gene encodes CDR1 SGHTA and CDR2 FQGNSA. The sample holds many counts of this clonotype. Its matching antigen is unknown. For bulk TCR libraries, previously described methods and listed TCR primers were used. TCRdb processed the PCR reads anew with MiXCR; each CDR3 protein has one entry. The sample has around 480,000 distinct CDR3 sequences; roughly 26% are singletons. Overall study findings and caveats: Spiked Jurkat TCR RNA equivalent to one cell reportedly surfaced among some 1 million naive cells.

The chain employs TRBV7-2 and TRBJ1-5, with D perhaps TRBD1 (5 bases). This clonotype originated in a human donor in good health. Some libraries in this study had Jurkat cell RNA spiked in. The sample comprised naive CD8+ T cells from blood, with Jurkat cell RNA spiked in. Noted subset: FACS-sorted CD8+CD4-CCR7+CD45RA+ naive T cells. CDR3: CASSLERGTPYQPQHF. The CDR3 DNA reads TGTGCCAGCAGCTTAGAGCGAGGGACCCCCTATCAGCCCCAGCATTTT.